This entry lists 24 T cell receptor beta chains sequenced from one sample in a study of T cell changes during pregnancy in multiple sclerosis. Sequenced by immunoSEQ multiplex PCR; TCRdb stores in-frame clones only, minus some. The sample has around 59,000 clones, roughly 90% seen once. Here the sequenced sample was peripheral blood, taken in the third trimester of pregnancy. These TCRs come from a female donor in good health, enrolled as a control in a pregnancy study.

This clone appeared a few times. The V gene is TRBV7-9, the J gene TRBJ2-3; 7 bases match TRBD2. J lost 4 bases, V lost 1 base, and 17 bases had no gene match. The CDR3 is made up of 19 amino acids. The germline gives CDR1 SEHNR, CDR2 FQNEAQ (reference sequence). CDR3 DNA sequence: TGTGCCAGCAGCTTAGGTCTAGCGGAGGCTCACGGTCGACCAGATACGCAGTATTTT. Protein product: CASSLGLAEAHGRPDTQYF.

This clone was observed a single time. The chain has TRBV9 and TRBJ2-7; 10 bases are shared with TRBD2. Germline V lookup: CDR1 SGDLS, CDR2 YYNGEE. The CDR3 is 14 residues long. V lost 0 bases, J lost 6 bases, and 3 bases stayed unmatched. CDR3 nucleotide sequence: TGTGCCAGCAGCGTAGAGGCTAGCGGGGGCGAGCAGTACTTC. Its translation is CASSVEASGGEQYF.

The table lists this clone with a few counts. The chain joins TRBV7-6 to TRBJ1-1; TRBD1 agrees at 7 bases. Per germline, CDR1 SGHVS and CDR2 FNYEAQ. V was clipped by 0 bases and J by 7 bases; unmatched bases: 8. This CDR3 contains 15 residues. This chain's CDR3 is CASSLAQGGANEAFF. CDR3 DNA: TGTGCCAGCAGCTTAGCGCAGGGGGGCGCAAATGAAGCTTTCTTT.

The gene calls are TRBV7-3 and TRBJ2-3; D ambiguous. This CDR3 has 13 amino acids. The V end lost 1 base, the J end lost 10 bases, and 12 bases lay between the germline ends. Germline CDR1 reads SGHTA; CDR2 reads FQGTGA. The CDR3 loop reads CASSLRASPPQYF. DNA of the CDR3: TGTGCCAGCAGCTTAAGAGCAAGCCCCCCGCAGTATTTT.

The chain couples TRBV11-2 to TRBJ2-1; D unresolved. CDR3 size: 15 residues. Germline values: CDR1 SGHAT, CDR2 FQNNGV. The V gene lost 2 bases and the J gene lost 2 bases, with 10 bases spanning the gap. The CDR3 sequence: CASSLYGGAYNEQFF. The CDR3 coding sequence is TGTGCCAGCAGCTTATATGGCGGTGCCTACAATGAGCAGTTCTTC.

The chain couples TRBV25-1 to TRBJ1-1, with D possibly TRBD1 on 6 matching bases. This CDR3 has 15 residues. Per germline, CDR1 MGHDK and CDR2 SYGVNS. V shed 1 base and J shed 2 bases, with 11 bases lying between them. CDR3 coding DNA: TGTGCCAGCAGTGAATTAGGACAGAGAAACACTGAAGCTTTCTTT. Translation gives CASSELGQRNTEAFF.

The chain's CDR3 is CASSQQTGVNTEAFF. The CDR3 bases are TGCGCCAGCAGCCAGCAAACAGGAGTAAACACTGAAGCTTTCTTT. This chain connects TRBV4-3 to TRBJ1-1; TRBD1 is a possible D gene (5 bases). The CDR3 extends over 15 amino acids. The germline gives CDR1 LGHNA, CDR2 YSLEER. Between the trimmed V and J ends, which lost 3 bases and 2 bases, there was a span of 13 bases.

The chain links TRBV19 to TRBJ1-2; unclear D gene. The V end lost 1 base, the J end lost 9 bases, and 9 bases lay between the germline ends. The CDR3 spans 12 residues. Germline loops: CDR1 LNHDA, CDR2 SQIVND (reference sequence). The CDR3 loop reads CASSIVEASYTF. CDR3 coding DNA: TGTGCCAGTAGTATAGTCGAGGCGAGCTACACCTTC.

The CDR3 is CASSGIFSSTDTQYF. As DNA, the CDR3 is TGTGCCAGCAGCGGGATATTTTCTAGCACAGATACGCAGTATTTT. V is TRBV2 and J is TRBJ2-3, with D tentatively TRBD2 (5 bases). Trimming removed 6 bases from V and 0 bases from J, with 13 bases in between. Germline CDR1 SNHLY, CDR2 FYNNEI. The CDR3 length is 15 residues.

J is TRBJ2-3 and V is TRBV4-3; D may be TRBD1 (6 bases). V lost 1 base, J lost 0 bases, and 11 bases lay in between. Germline loops: CDR1 LGHNA, CDR2 YSLEER. The CDR3 contains 16 residues. Here the CDR3 reads CASSQAGQRSTDTQYF. The CDR3 nucleotides read TGCGCCAGCAGCCAAGCCGGACAGCGAAGCACAGATACGCAGTATTTT.

This rearrangement joins TRBV5-1 to TRBJ2-1; TRBD2 aligns across 9 bases. Looked up from germline, CDR1 is SGHRS and CDR2 is YFSETQ. CDR3 size: 16 residues. The V segment lost 0 bases and the J segment 5 bases; nucleotides outside the gene matches: 6. Written as DNA, the CDR3 is TGCGCCAGCAGCTTGGCGTGGCGGGGGGGGAACAATGAGCAGTTCTTC. Its translation: CASSLAWRGGNNEQFF.

J is TRBJ2-7 and V is TRBV5-1, with D perhaps matching TRBD2 (6 bases). Per germline, CDR1 SGHRS and CDR2 YFSETQ. This CDR3 region has 15 residues. V was trimmed by 4 bases and J by 6 bases, leaving 20 bases between them. The CDR3 DNA is TGCGCCAGCAGCCAACCCCAACCGCAGGGAGGCGAGCAGTACTTC. Its protein product is CASSQPQPQGGEQYF.

J is TRBJ2-1 and V is TRBV6-5, with D possibly matching TRBD2 (6 bases). The ends were cut back, 1 base at V and 10 bases at J, with 8 bases in the middle. CDR1 is MNHEY, CDR2 SVGAGI, per germline. The CDR3 consists of 12 residues. This CDR3 reads CASSYWSGEQFF. The CDR3 DNA sequence: TGTGCCAGCAGTTACTGGAGCGGGGAGCAGTTCTTC.

The rearrangement uses TRBV4-1 and TRBJ2-7, with TRBD2 as a possible D gene (6 bases). Trimming removed 1 base from V and 2 bases from J, with 12 bases in between. The CDR3 is 15 residues long. The V gene's germline CDR1 is MGHRA and CDR2 YSYEKL. For the CDR3, the DNA is TGCGCCAGCAGCCAAGGGAGCGGGCCGGCCTACGAGCAGTACTTC. It encodes CASSQGSGPAYEQYF.

CDR3 region: CASSSGTGNGNTIYF. The CDR3 coding sequence is TGTGCCAGCAGTTCAGGGACAGGGAACGGAAACACCATATATTTT. The chain recombines TRBV6-6 with TRBJ1-3; 9 bases are shared with TRBD1. The germline V gene encodes CDR1 MNHNY and CDR2 SVGAGI (reference sequence). CDR3 length: 15 residues. V was clipped by 4 bases and J by 4 bases; unmatched bases: 5.

The chain employs TRBV7-2 and TRBJ2-1; TRBD2 agrees at 13 bases. V gave up 5 bases and J gave up 6 bases; unmatched junction bases: 7. This CDR3 comprises 16 residues. Germline V CDR1 and CDR2: SGHTA, FQGNSA. The CDR3 nucleotides read TGTGCCAGCAGCCCGACTAGCGGGAGGCGGAGCAATGAGCAGTTCTTC. Translating it yields CASSPTSGRRSNEQFF.

V usage is TRBV5-4 and J usage is TRBJ2-2, with D unclear. V lost 0 bases and J lost 6, with 6 bases in between. The CDR3 totals 13 residues. CDR1 SGHNT and CDR2 YYREEE come from the germline V gene (reference sequence). CDR3 in DNA: TGTGCCAGCAGCTTGGTAGTAGCCGGGGAGCTGTTTTTT. Amino acids: CASSLVVAGELFF. Full variable domain (remainder filled in from reference TRBV5-4 and TRBJ2-2): ETGVTQSPTHLIKTRGQQVTLRCSSQSGHNTVSWYQQALGQGPQFIFQYYREEENGRGNFPPRFSGLQFPNYSSELNVNALELDDSALYLCASSLVVAGELFFGEGSRLTVL.

This chain links TRBV4-1 with TRBJ2-7; TRBD1 is a possible D gene (6 bases). Germline V gene data show CDR1 as MGHRA and CDR2 as YSYEKL. V gave up 4 bases and J gave up 2 bases, with 9 bases separating them. This CDR3 spans 13 amino acids. The CDR3 region is CASSPRGAYEQYF. The CDR3 DNA sequence: TGCGCCAGCAGCCCCAGGGGCGCCTACGAGCAGTACTTC.

As DNA, the CDR3 is TGTGCCAGTAGTGATCCGACAGCACCGATCATCCTCTATGGCTACACCTTC. Amino acids: CASSDPTAPIILYGYTF. This chain links TRBV19 with TRBJ1-2, with a weak D call TRBD1 (5 bases). The CDR3 is 17 residues long. Germline assignment: CDR1 LNHDA and CDR2 SQIVND (reference sequence). Trimming left V 5 bases short and J 4 bases short, with 23 bases between.

This clone was counted a few times. The DNA of the CDR3 is TGCGCCAGCAGCCAAGTAGACAGGGGGAACACTGAAGCTTTCTTT. It encodes CASSQVDRGNTEAFF. J is TRBJ1-1 and V is TRBV4-3; the match to TRBD1 covers 8 bases. CDR1 and CDR2 from the germline V gene are LGHNA and YSLEER. V gave up 1 base and J gave up 1 base; unmatched junction bases: 2. The CDR3 has 15 residues.

In this sample, this clone turned up once. This rearrangement joins TRBV7-8 to TRBJ2-1; TRBD2 matches 8 bases. V lost 8 bases, J lost 2 bases, and 14 bases stayed unmatched. This CDR3 contains 17 residues. The germline CDR1 and CDR2 sequences are SGHVS and FQNEAQ. CDR3 protein: CASGLGSGGSPYNEQFF. The CDR3 DNA is TGTGCCAGCGGATTGGGAAGCGGGGGATCCCCCTACAATGAGCAGTTCTTC.

The CDR3 DNA reads TGTGCCCCTCAGGGGATTGTAAGGGATGAGCAGTTCTTC. It specifies CAPQGIVRDEQFF. The genes are TRBV25-1 and TRBJ2-1; tentatively, D is TRBD1 (6 bases). Trimming took off 11 bases at V and 8 bases at J, with 19 bases between the two ends. The CDR3 consists of 13 residues. CDR1 and CDR2 from the germline V gene are MGHDK and SYGVNS.

J is TRBJ2-1 and V is TRBV25-1; TRBD2 matches 7 bases. This CDR3 is 15 amino acids long. The germline V gene has CDR1 MGHDK and CDR2 SYGVNS. With V trimmed by 2 bases and J by 3 bases, 4 bases remained unmatched. The CDR3 DNA reads TGTGCCAGCAGTGAAGGGGGGAGGGACTACAATGAGCAGTTCTTC. It encodes CASSEGGRDYNEQFF.

The chain joins TRBV5-1 to TRBJ1-4; tentative D call: TRBD1 (6 bases). This CDR3 region has 15 residues. Trimming left V 0 bases short and J 8 bases short, with 14 bases between. Germline values: CDR1 SGHRS, CDR2 YFSETQ. CDR3 bases: TGCGCCAGCAGCTTGGCAGGGGACCCAGGGGAAAAACTGTTTTTT. Amino acids: CASSLAGDPGEKLFF.